Below, 20 T cell receptor beta chains from the same sample are listed, as sequenced in a study of T cells after posttransplantation cyclophosphamide. The method was immunoSEQ multiplex PCR; TCRdb's version includes in-frame clones alone and lacks a portion of them. The profile covers about 39,000 clones, none occurring a single time. Sequences were obtained from PBMCs. The receptors stem from a woman between 45 and 60 years old in good health and a related stem cell transplant donor.

This clone was found many times. The V and J genes are TRBV27 and TRBJ2-7; 7 bases align to TRBD2. V lost 1 base to trimming and J lost 7 bases; unmatched junction nucleotides: 7. The CDR3 is 14 residues long. The V gene's germline CDR1 is MNHEY and CDR2 SMNVEV (reference sequence). The chain's CDR3 is CASSLYAGDREQYF. For the CDR3, the DNA is TGTGCCAGCAGTTTATACGCGGGGGATCGGGAGCAGTACTTC.

This clone was counted a few times. V and J are TRBV5-1 and TRBJ2-5; tentatively, D is TRBD1 (5 bases). The tail of the sequence fits TRBJ2-7 better, so the J call may be wrong. Per germline, CDR1 SGHRS and CDR2 YFSETQ. The CDR3 length is 14 residues. CDR3 nucleotides: TGCGCCAGCAGGGACGGCCAGGGCCTCTACGAGCAGTACTTC. This codes for CASRDGQGLYEQYF.

In its sample, this clone was seen a few times. The chain uses TRBV25-1 and TRBJ2-1, with 14 positions matching TRBD2. V shed 3 bases and J 8 bases; nucleotides not matched to a gene: 9. The CDR3 sequence is 17 residues long. CDR1 is MGHDK, CDR2 SYGVNS, per germline. The CDR3 is CASSDPPGTSGGYEQFF. The CDR3 nucleotides are TGTGCCAGCAGTGACCCGCCTGGGACTAGCGGGGGATATGAGCAGTTCTTC.

This clone was counted at least ten times. The DNA is omitted, as the CDR3 cannot be located on it reliably, and the CDR3 follows TCRdb's listing. This CDR3 is CASSLVAGGADFF. The rearrangement links TRBV5-6 to TRBJ2-1; the listed D gene, TRBD1, was not tested against the DNA. A total of 13 residues make up the CDR3, ends included. Germline V gene data show CDR1 as SGHDT and CDR2 as YYEEEE.

This clone came up many times. The gene calls are TRBV4-1 and TRBJ2-1; possible D gene TRBD2, 6 bases. Trimming shortened V by 3 bases and J by 0 bases, and 15 bases separated the two germline ends. The CDR3 contains 17 residues. Looked up from germline, CDR1 is MGHRA and CDR2 is YSYEKL. The CDR3 DNA reads TGCGCCAGCAGCCAGAGGGGACTCCGGAGCTCCTACAATGAGCAGTTCTTC. Translating it yields CASSQRGLRSSYNEQFF.

This clone was seen repeatedly, ten times or more. The chain carries TRBV5-1 and TRBJ1-2, with a tentative D call TRBD1 (6 bases). CDR3 length equals 15 residues. The germline V gene has CDR1 SGHRS and CDR2 YFSETQ. V was cut by 4 bases and J by 7 bases, with 20 bases left in between. Here the CDR3 DNA reads TGCGCCAGCAGCGTCGCAGGGGACGCAGGGAGTGGCTACACCTTC. Protein product: CASSVAGDAGSGYTF.

This clone was recorded many times. This CDR3 reads CAVKLAGGPYEQFF. In DNA, the CDR3 is TGTGCCGTCAAACTAGCGGGGGGGCCTTATGAGCAGTTCTTC. This chain uses TRBV27 with TRBJ2-1, with TRBD2 identical over 13 bases. The length of the CDR3 is 14 residues. The germline gives CDR1 MNHEY, CDR2 SMNVEV (reference sequence). Trimming removed 11 bases from V and 8 bases from J; junction bases left unmatched: 9.

The table lists this clone with many counts. The rearrangement links TRBV2 to TRBJ1-5; D uncertain. Trimming removed 3 bases at V and 10 bases at J, with 13 bases between. The germline V gene has CDR1 SNHLY and CDR2 FYNNEI. The CDR3 is made up of 13 amino acids. The CDR3 nucleotides read TGTGCCAGCAGTGAGGGCCTAATCAGCCCCCAGCATTTT. Residues: CASSEGLISPQHF.

This clone was seen only a few times. The chain has TRBV27 and TRBJ2-5, with 7 bases fitting TRBD1. The end of the DNA fits TRBJ2-7 better, so the J call may be wrong. This CDR3 is 14 amino acids long. Germline V gene lookup returns CDR1 MNHEY and CDR2 SMNVEV (reference sequence). The CDR3, as DNA: TGTGCCAGCAGTTCGTACAGGGGAGCCTACGAGCAGTACTTC. This translates into CASSSYRGAYEQYF.

Many counts were recorded for this clone. This chain links TRBV27 with TRBJ1-1, with 8 bases lining up with TRBD1. With V trimmed by 10 bases and J by 4 bases, 8 bases remained unmatched. The CDR3 spans 13 residues. Germline CDR1 reads MNHEY; CDR2 reads SMNVEV (reference sequence). The chain's CDR3 is CATRGQVGTEAFF. CDR3 DNA sequence: TGTGCCACCAGGGGGCAAGTCGGCACTGAAGCTTTCTTT.

This clone was seen ten or more times. The chain has TRBV6-5 and TRBJ1-2; 9 nucleotides align to TRBD1. This CDR3 contains 14 residues. With V trimmed by 7 bases and J by 5 bases, 8 bases remained unmatched. The V gene's germline CDR1 is MNHEY and CDR2 SVGAGI. This CDR3 is CASNRHGQGYGYTF. CDR3 DNA sequence: TGTGCCAGCAACCGCCACGGACAGGGGTATGGCTACACCTTC.

This clone has more than one count but fewer than ten. This chain links TRBV12-2 with TRBJ1-2; the DNA was not used to check the table's D call, TRBD1. TRBV12-2 is assigned pseudogene status. The CDR3 runs to 17 residues. Here the CDR3 DNA reads TGTGCAAGTCGCTTAGCAGGGGGACCGTTCTTAAACTATGGCTACACCTTC. It encodes CASRLAGGPFLNYGYTF.

The table lists this clone with many counts. This chain uses TRBV7-9 with TRBJ2-4, with 11 bases aligning to TRBD2. This CDR3 region has 16 residues. V lost 3 bases to trimming and J lost 7 bases; unmatched junction nucleotides: 8. Germline assignment: CDR1 SEHNR and CDR2 FQNEAQ (reference sequence). The CDR3 spells CASSFLQTSGANIQYF. The DNA of the CDR3 is TGTGCCAGCAGCTTTCTACAGACTAGCGGGGCCAACATTCAGTACTTC.

This clone was seen ten or more times. The chain joins TRBV7-8 to TRBJ1-5; D ambiguous. Trimming cost V 1 base and J 1 base, with 11 bases left between them. Germline-derived CDR1 and CDR2 are SGHVS and FQNEAQ. The CDR3 sequence is 16 residues long. CDR3 protein: CASSLGYSQSNQPQHF. DNA of the CDR3: TGTGCCAGCAGCTTAGGCTACAGTCAAAGCAATCAGCCCCAGCATTTT.

This clone was picked up many times. The chain combines TRBV7-9 with TRBJ1-3; D not resolved. Trimming cost V 5 bases and J 0 bases, with 14 bases left between them. There are 16 residues in the CDR3. Germline CDR1 is SEHNR and CDR2 is FQNEAQ (reference sequence). The CDR3 region has the DNA TGTGCCAGCAGCGGGCTACCCGTCTCCTCTGGAAACACCATATATTTT. Protein sequence: CASSGLPVSSGNTIYF.

This clone was seen repeatedly, ten times or more. The V gene is TRBV18, the J gene TRBJ1-2, with 8 bases fitting TRBD1. The ends lost 2 bases at V and 3 bases at J; junction bases unmatched: 5. The CDR3 extends over 15 amino acids. Germline assignment: CDR1 KGHSH and CDR2 LQKENI. Here the CDR3 DNA reads TGTGCCAGCTCACCAGAGACAGGGGTTGACTATGGCTACACCTTC. It translates to CASSPETGVDYGYTF.

The table lists this clone with many counts. The gene calls are TRBV7-8 and TRBJ1-1; 7 bases are shared with TRBD1. CDR1 is SGHVS and CDR2 is FQNEAQ in the germline V gene. Germline trimming cut 3 bases from V and 5 bases from J; bases unmatched to any gene: 0. CDR3 length equals 12 residues. CDR3 loop: CASSLTGTEAFF. The CDR3 DNA follows: TGTGCCAGCAGCTTGACAGGGACTGAAGCTTTCTTT.

This clone was detected ten times or more. The CDR3 protein is CAISELWTGAYEQYF. In DNA form, the CDR3 reads TGTGCCATCAGTGAGTTGTGGACAGGGGCCTACGAGCAGTACTTC. This chain links TRBV10-3 with TRBJ2-7; 9 bases are a match to TRBD1. The CDR3 runs 15 residues. V lost 1 base to trimming and J lost 2 bases; unmatched junction nucleotides: 3. Looked up from germline, CDR1 is ENHRY and CDR2 is SYGVKD.

Ten or more counts support this clone. The chain links TRBV30 to TRBJ2-1; weak D call: TRBD2 (6 bases). The CDR3 covers 13 residues. In germline, CDR1 is GTSNPN, CDR2 SVGIG (reference sequence). The V end lost 0 bases, the J end lost 6 bases, and 9 bases lay between the germline ends. The CDR3 protein is CAWSVGLFNEQFF. The DNA of the CDR3 is TGTGCCTGGAGTGTGGGACTCTTCAATGAGCAGTTCTTC.

Only a few counts were recorded for this clone. Here the CDR3 reads CASSPNGGAGNEQFF. The CDR3 DNA sequence: TGTGCCAGCAGCCCTAACGGGGGGGCCGGCAATGAGCAGTTCTTC. The rearrangement joins TRBV7-9 to TRBJ2-1; 8 bases fit TRBD2. V trimming: 5 bases; J trimming: 6 bases; junction bases outside the gene matches: 9. Germline V lookup: CDR1 SEHNR, CDR2 FQNEAQ (reference sequence). This CDR3 region has 15 residues.